This record concerns one T cell receptor (beta chain) sequence. As yet, its antigen is unknown. The junction departs from germline at one end; a sequencing error may be responsible. These data are taken from a study of T-cell reconstitution after alpha-beta-depleted transplantation in children. Study results and limitations: Some patients showed high day-60 TCRbeta diversity, which derived from surviving recipient T cells and thymic progenitors. Alpha-beta T cells about two months after transplant reportedly derived from several hundred expanded graft clones.

The authors prepared the TCRbeta library with unique molecular identifiers. One entry per CDR3 protein results from TCRdb running MiXCR on the PCR reads. The sample records 700,000 or so distinct CDR3 sequences, about 12% being singletons. This CDR3 has 18 residues. Germline CDR1 and CDR2: SGHRS and YFSETQ. The J gene is TRBJ2-1, the V gene TRBV5-1, with a weak D call TRBD1 (5 bases). Sequenced here: PBMCs, sampled before TCRalphabeta/CD19-depleted stem cell transplant. This receptor was obtained from a girl aged 2 to 10 with congenital amegakaryocytic thrombocytopenia, due to receive a stem cell transplant. The CDR3, as DNA: TGCGCCAGCAGAGGACCGTACCTAGGGGCGCTCTCCTGCAATGAGCAGTTCTTC. Its protein is CASRGPYLGALSCNEQFF.